This T cell receptor (beta chain) originates from a study of blood T cell repertoires in COVID-19. For the study at large: Spain, Italy and the United States supplied samples that represented acute and convalescent COVID-19.

The repertoire was sequenced with immunoSEQ multiplex PCR; TCRdb's copy has only in-frame clones and lacks some. The sample gives about 310,000 clones, 89% of which show up once; roughly a tenth is in the top ten. The germline V gene encodes CDR1 MNHEY and CDR2 SMNVEV (reference sequence). The CDR3 has 16 amino acids. The V and J ends lost 4 bases and 6 bases, in that order; junction bases with no gene match: 4. The sequenced sample was PBMCs or T cells enriched from blood (not recorded which). The TCR originated in a woman aged 40 to 50 who had recovered from COVID-19. V is TRBV27 and J is TRBJ1-6; TRBD1 matches at 12 bases. CDR3 DNA sequence: TGTGCCAGCAGTTGGGACAGGGGGCGAAGTAATTCACCCCTCCACTTT. Translating it yields CASSWDRGRSNSPLHF.